Here is one TCR beta chain with its context. This clonotype was seen a handful of times. This receptor's antigen is unknown. No qualities accompany the bases; no much larger clone lies one base away. These data come from a study of T-cell reconstitution after alpha-beta-depleted transplantation in children listed by TCRdb under 2016. At the level of the whole study: The study quantitatively tracked T-cell immune reconstitution after TCRalphabeta/CD19-depleted allogeneic hematopoietic cell transplantation in children using TCR repertoire profiling.

Libraries were built with PCR. Instrument on record: Illumina HiSeq 2500. Molecular barcoding was employed in the preparation of TCR libraries, with unique molecular identifiers being used to normalize TCRbeta repertoire quantification. Using fastp at Q25 and MiXCR, TCRdb reprocessed the public reads and kept productive beta chains. Each record represents a unique CDR3 protein, reported with the most common genes and DNA among its rows. This sample gives roughly 300,000 distinct CDR3 sequences in total; approximately 10% of them show up just once. The ten largest clones add up to around 2.5% of the sample. V loses 7 bases at its end and J loses 2 bases; junction bases beyond the gene matches: 5. The CDR3 has 14 amino acids, counting the end cysteine and phenylalanine. The sequence is cut down to CDR3 DNA, 42 bases in frame from base 1. Via the germline V gene, CDR1 is SGHVS and CDR2 FQNEAQ.

The source was PBMCs from the stem cell graft donor, collected from the stem cell graft. The V gene is TRBV7-8 and the J gene is TRBJ2-5; 9 central nucleotides agree with TRBD2. The sequence was collected from a human donor who donated a stem cell graft to a child with acute lymphoblastic leukemia. Read as DNA, the sequence is TGTGCCAGCACCGCGGGACTAGCTCAAGAGACCCAGTACTTC. Translated, it gives CASTAGLAQETQYF.